This TCR beta chain appears in the sequencing data of a study of shared clonotypes between healthy human individuals. With 5 bases removed from V and 0 bases from J, the gap between germline ends came to 8 bases. The CDR3 length is 15 residues. Germline assignment: CDR1 MNHEY and CDR2 SMNVEV (reference sequence). The count of this clone is one. What it binds is unknown. Within the sample, other DNA sequences also encode this same CDR3. CD45RO-negative, CCR7-selected cells formed the naive CD8 fraction, which excluded terminally differentiated effector memory CD45RA+ cells. The repertoire was sequenced with immunoSEQ multiplex PCR; TCRdb's copy has only in-frame clones and lacks some. This sample has millions of clones, with just over 90% found just once. Findings and limits, study-wide: Shared clonotypes: 4.5% to 6.5% naive CD4, about 3.5% naive CD8, around 2.2% memory CD4, approximately 0.37% memory CD8.

The sequence derives from a man aged 18 to 29 in good health. Some clones in this sample may be carry-over from other donors' samples. This chain links TRBV27 with TRBJ2-6; no clear D gene. The material sequenced was naive CD8+ T cells from PBMCs. CDR3 in amino acids: CASSLVYSGANVLTF. In DNA form, the CDR3 reads TGTGCCAGCAGTCTAGTATACTCTGGGGCCAACGTCCTGACTTTC.